This T cell receptor beta chain was recorded in a study of regulatory T cells in long-lasting Graves disease. Time point defined: newly diagnosed GD, antithyroid drugs for less than 3 months. PBMC-extracted RNA yielded the TCR library. V was shortened by 3 bases and J by 8 bases, with 16 bases between the two germline ends. There are 15 residues in the CDR3. Germline V gene data show CDR1 as MNHEY and CDR2 as SMNVEV (reference sequence). Arm-PCR of CDR3 regions and iRepertoire HTBI primers were the basis on which TCR beta libraries were built. TCRdb processed the multiplex PCR reads anew with MiXCR; each CDR3 protein has one entry. The table records some 250,000 distinct CDR3 sequences, about 20% of them present only once. The sample also formed part of further work on T cells in Graves' hyperthyroidism and ophthalmopathy.

This clonotype was obtained from a woman aged 25 to 45 with Graves disease. The specimen was peripheral blood mononuclear cells (PBMCs), collected at new diagnosis, from a patient treated with antithyroid drugs. The chain combines TRBV27 with TRBJ1-4; D gene uncertain. The DNA for the CDR3 is TGTGCCAGCAGTTTCACCGTTGGTGGGTCGGAAAAACTGTTTTTT. The encoded protein is CASSFTVGGSEKLFF.